This TCR beta chain was recovered during a study of T cells in localized non-small cell lung cancer. Whole-study results and caveats: Appearing in adjacent lung were a median around 60 of the top 100 tumor clones. The study linked higher blood T cell density to longer overall survival. It was uninvolved adjacent lung that showed the highest T cell clonality, exceeding tumor. It remains possible that heterogeneity exists, since only one tumor region was sequenced.

The germline gives CDR1 MGHDK, CDR2 SYGVNS. J lost 8 bases, V lost 5 bases, and 11 bases had no gene match. The length of the CDR3 is 15 residues. As for this clone: What it recognizes is unknown.

TCRdb keeps only in-frame clones here, not all; method: immunoSEQ multiplex PCR. Of about 77,000 clones listed, around 89% are singletons. The specimen was peripheral blood, collected before any cancer treatment. V usage is TRBV25-1 and J usage is TRBJ1-4; 7 positions agree with TRBD1. This clonotype originated in a woman aged 35-75 years with stage I squamous cell lung carcinoma. CDR3 protein: CASSSRRGVEEKLFF. The DNA for the CDR3 is TGTGCCAGCAGTAGCCGCAGGGGGGTCGAGGAAAAACTGTTTTTT.